This T cell receptor (beta chain) was sequenced during a study of vaccination effects on CD4 cells after COVID-19. Study-level information: Sample provision by two convalescent patients occurred 16 days and one week before vaccination. Study outcomes and limitations: Convalescent patients' post-vaccine spike repertoire was mostly distinct vaccine-induced clones.

This clone was detected only a few times. Its specificity is not known. Sequencing was performed with immunoSEQ multiplex PCR; in TCRdb, only in-frame clones are kept and a portion is missing. The top ten clones hold 5.5% of a sample with 45,000 to 70,000 clones, more than 65% of them seen once. From germline, CDR1 is MGHRA and CDR2 YSYEKL. Trimming took off 1 base at V and 6 bases at J, with 16 bases between the two ends. The CDR3 totals 15 residues. Before any sequencing was done, the ViraFEST assay used viral peptide pools to expand antigen-specific CD4+ T cells. Having been cultured for roughly 11 days, the cells underwent CD4+ T cell isolation. It was between March and December 2020 that the person had a SARS-CoV-2 infection confirmed by PCR. After around 2 million PBMC were placed in each well, they were cultured with 10 IU/ml IL-2 and roughly 10 ug/ml peptides.

Sequencing used CD4+ T cells from PBMCs cultured with HIV peptides, obtained before COVID-19 vaccination. This sample's subset: HIV-1 Nef peptide pool negative control/reference culture. The receptor's source is a human donor who had a prior SARS-CoV-2 infection. The chain employs TRBV4-1 and TRBJ2-7; perhaps D is TRBD1 or TRBD2 (6 bases each). CDR3 DNA: TGCGCCAGCAGCCAAGGATTCAGGGGAGGCATCGAGCAGTACTTC. Translating it yields CASSQGFRGGIEQYF.